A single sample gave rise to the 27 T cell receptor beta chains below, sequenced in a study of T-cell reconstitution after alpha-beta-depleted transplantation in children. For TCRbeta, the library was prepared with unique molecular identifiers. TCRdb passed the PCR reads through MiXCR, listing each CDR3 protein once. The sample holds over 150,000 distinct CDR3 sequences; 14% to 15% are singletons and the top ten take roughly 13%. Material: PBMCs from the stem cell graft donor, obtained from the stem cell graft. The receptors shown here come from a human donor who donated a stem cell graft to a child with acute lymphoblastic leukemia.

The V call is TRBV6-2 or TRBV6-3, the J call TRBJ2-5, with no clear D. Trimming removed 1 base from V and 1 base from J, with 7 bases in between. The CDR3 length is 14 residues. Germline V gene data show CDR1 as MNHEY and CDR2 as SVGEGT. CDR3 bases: TGTGCCAGCAGTTACTATGGCCCCCAAGAGACCCAGTACTTC. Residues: CASSYYGPQETQYF.

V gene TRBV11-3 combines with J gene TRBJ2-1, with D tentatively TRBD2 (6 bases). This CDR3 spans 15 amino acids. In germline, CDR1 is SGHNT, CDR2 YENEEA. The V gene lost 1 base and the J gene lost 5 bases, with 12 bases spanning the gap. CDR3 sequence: CASSLVSGLNNEQFF. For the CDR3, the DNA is TGTGCCAGCAGCTTAGTCTCGGGACTTAACAATGAGCAGTTCTTC.

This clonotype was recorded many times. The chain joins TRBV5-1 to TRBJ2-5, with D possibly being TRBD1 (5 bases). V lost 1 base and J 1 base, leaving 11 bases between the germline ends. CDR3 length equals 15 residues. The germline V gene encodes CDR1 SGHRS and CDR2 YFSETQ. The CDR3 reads CASSLRRVGQETQYF. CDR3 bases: TGCGCCAGCAGCTTGCGCAGGGTCGGCCAAGAGACCCAGTACTTC.

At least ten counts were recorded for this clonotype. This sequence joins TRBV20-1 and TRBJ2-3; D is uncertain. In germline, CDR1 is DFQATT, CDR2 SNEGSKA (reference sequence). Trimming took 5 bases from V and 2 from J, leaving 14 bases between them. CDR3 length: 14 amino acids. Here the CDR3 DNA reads TGCAGTGCTCCGACGGCCACGACCACAGATACGCAGTATTTT. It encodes CSAPTATTTDTQYF.

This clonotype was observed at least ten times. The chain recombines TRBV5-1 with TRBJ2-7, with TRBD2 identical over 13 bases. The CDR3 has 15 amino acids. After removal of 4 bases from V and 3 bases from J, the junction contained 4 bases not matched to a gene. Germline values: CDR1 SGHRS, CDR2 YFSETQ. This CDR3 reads CASSPGLAGDYEQYF. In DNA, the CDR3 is TGCGCCAGCAGCCCCGGACTAGCGGGGGACTACGAGCAGTACTTC.

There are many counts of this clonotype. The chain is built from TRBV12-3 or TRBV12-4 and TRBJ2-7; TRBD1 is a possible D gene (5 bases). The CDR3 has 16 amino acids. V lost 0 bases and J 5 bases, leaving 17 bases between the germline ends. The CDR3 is CASSLAHGQGFNEQYF. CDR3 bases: TGTGCCAGCAGTTTAGCGCACGGACAAGGGTTTAACGAGCAGTACTTC.

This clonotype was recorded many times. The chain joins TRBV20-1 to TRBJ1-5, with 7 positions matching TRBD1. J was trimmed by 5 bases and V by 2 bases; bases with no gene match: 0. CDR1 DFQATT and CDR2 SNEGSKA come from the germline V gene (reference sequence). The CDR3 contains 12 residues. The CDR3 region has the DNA TGCAGTGCTAGACAGGGGGATCAGCCCCAGCATTTT. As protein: CSARQGDQPQHF.

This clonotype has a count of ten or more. The CDR3 sequence is CSANEGTGLYEQYF. In DNA, the CDR3 is TGCAGTGCTAACGAGGGAACAGGGTTGTACGAGCAGTACTTC. The chain joins TRBV20-1 to TRBJ2-7, with D maybe TRBD1 (6 bases). The CDR3 runs to 14 residues. Germline V gene sequence: CDR1 DFQATT, CDR2 SNEGSKA (reference sequence). Trimming took off 4 bases at V and 4 bases at J, with 17 bases between the two ends.

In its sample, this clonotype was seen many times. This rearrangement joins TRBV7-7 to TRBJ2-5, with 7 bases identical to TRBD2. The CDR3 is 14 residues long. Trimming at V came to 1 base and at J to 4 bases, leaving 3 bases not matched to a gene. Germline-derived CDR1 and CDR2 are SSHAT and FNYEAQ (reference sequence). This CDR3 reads CASSLELAGETQYF. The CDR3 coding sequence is TGTGCCAGCAGCTTAGAATTAGCGGGAGAGACCCAGTACTTC.

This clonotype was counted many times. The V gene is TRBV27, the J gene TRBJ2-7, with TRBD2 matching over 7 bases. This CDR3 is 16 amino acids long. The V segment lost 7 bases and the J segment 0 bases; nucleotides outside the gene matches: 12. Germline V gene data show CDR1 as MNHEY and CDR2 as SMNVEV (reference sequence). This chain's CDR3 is CASTKSAGRPSYEQYF. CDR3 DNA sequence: TGTGCCAGCACCAAATCAGCGGGACGCCCCTCCTACGAGCAGTACTTC.

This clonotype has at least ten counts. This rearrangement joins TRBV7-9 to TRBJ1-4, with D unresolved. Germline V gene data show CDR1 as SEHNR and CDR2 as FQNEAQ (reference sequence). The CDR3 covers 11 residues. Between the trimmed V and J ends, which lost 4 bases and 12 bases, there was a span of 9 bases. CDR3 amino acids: CASSSGLELFF. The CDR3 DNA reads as TGTGCCAGCAGCTCCGGTTTGGAACTGTTTTTT.

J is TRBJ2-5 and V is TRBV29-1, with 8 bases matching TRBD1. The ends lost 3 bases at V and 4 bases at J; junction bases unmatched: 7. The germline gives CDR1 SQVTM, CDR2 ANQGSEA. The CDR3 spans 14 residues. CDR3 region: CSVEFTGGGETQYF. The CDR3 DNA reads TGCAGCGTTGAGTTTACAGGGGGAGGAGAGACCCAGTACTTC.

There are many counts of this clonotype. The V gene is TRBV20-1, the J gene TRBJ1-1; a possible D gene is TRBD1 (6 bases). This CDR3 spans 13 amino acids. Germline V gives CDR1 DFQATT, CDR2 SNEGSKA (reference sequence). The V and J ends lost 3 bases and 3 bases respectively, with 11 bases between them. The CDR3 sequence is CSARPDRYTEAFF. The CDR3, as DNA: TGCAGTGCTAGGCCCGACAGGTACACTGAAGCTTTCTTT.

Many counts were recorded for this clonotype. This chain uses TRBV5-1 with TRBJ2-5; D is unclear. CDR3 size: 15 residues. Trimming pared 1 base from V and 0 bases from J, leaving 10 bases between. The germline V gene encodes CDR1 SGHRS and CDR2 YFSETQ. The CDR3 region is CASSLHTADQETQYF. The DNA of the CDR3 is TGCGCCAGCAGCTTGCATACGGCAGACCAAGAGACCCAGTACTTC.

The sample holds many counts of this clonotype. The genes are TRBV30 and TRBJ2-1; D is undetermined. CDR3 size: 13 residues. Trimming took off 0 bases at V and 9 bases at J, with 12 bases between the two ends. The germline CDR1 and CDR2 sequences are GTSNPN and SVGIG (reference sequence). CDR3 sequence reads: CAWSVTSIGEQFF. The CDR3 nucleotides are TGTGCCTGGAGTGTAACCTCTATTGGTGAGCAGTTCTTC.

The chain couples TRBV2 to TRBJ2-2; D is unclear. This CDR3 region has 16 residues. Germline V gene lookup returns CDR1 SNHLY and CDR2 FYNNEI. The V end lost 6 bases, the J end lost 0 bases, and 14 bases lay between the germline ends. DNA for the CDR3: TGTGCCAGCAGCCCCGAGGAATATGCGAACACCGGGGAGCTGTTTTTT. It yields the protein CASSPEEYANTGELFF.

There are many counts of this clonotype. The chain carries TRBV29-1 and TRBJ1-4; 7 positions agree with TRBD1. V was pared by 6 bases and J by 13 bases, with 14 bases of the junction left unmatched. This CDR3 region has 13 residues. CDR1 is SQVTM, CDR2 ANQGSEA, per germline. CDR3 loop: CSVGNRGDGGLFF. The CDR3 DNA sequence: TGCAGCGTGGGGAACAGGGGAGACGGCGGACTGTTTTTT.

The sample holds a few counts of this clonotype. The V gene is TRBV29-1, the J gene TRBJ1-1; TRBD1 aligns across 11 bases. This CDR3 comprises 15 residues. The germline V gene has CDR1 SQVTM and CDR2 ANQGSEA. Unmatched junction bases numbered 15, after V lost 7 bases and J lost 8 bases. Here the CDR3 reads CSAVGLGTGGTEAFF. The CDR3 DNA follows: TGCAGCGCCGTCGGCCTCGGGACAGGGGGTACCGAAGCTTTCTTT.

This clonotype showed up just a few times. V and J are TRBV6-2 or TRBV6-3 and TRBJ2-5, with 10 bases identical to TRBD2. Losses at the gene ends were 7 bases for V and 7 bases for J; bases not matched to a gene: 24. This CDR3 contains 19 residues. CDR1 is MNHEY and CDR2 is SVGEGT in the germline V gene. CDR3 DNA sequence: TGTGCCAGCACCGCGGGGGGATGGCTAGCGGGAGATGTTAAGGGGACCCAGTACTTC. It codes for CASTAGGWLAGDVKGTQYF.

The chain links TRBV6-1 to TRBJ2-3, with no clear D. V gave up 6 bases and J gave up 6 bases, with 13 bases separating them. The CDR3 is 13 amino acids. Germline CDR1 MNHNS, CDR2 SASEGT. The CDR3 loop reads CASSIPPGDTQYF. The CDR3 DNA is TGTGCCAGCAGCATACCTCCGGGTGATACGCAGTATTTT.

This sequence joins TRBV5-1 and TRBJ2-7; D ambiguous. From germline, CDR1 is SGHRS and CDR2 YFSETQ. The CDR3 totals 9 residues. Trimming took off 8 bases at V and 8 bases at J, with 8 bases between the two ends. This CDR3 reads CARPEKQYF. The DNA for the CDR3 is TGCGCCAGGCCGGAAAAGCAGTACTTC.

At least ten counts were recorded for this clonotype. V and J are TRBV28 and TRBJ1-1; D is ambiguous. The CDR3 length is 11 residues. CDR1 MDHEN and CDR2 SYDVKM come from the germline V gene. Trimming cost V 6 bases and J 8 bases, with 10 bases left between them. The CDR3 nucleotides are TGTGCCAGCAGCACCCTGGGCGAAGCTTTCTTT. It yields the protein CASSTLGEAFF.

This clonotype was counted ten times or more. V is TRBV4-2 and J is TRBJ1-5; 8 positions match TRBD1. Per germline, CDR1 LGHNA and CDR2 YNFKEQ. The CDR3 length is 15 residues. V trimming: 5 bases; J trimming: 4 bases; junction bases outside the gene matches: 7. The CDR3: CASSSAGGVNQPQHF. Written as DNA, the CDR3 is TGTGCCAGCAGCTCGGCAGGGGGCGTTAATCAGCCCCAGCATTTT.

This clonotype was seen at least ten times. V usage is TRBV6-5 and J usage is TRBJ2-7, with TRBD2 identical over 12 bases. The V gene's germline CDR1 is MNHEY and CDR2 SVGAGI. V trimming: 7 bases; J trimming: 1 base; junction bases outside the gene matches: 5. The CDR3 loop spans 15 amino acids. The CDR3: CASTSGLAGSYEQYF. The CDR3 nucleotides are TGTGCCAGCACTAGCGGACTAGCGGGATCCTACGAGCAGTACTTC.

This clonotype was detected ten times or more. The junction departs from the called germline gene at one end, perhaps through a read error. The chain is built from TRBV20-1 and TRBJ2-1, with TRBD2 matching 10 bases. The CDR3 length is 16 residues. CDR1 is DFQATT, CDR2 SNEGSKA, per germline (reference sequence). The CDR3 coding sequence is TGCAGTGCCCTCCCGGCTAGCGGGAGCTCCGACAATGAGCAGTTCTTC. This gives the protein CSALPASGSSDNEQFF.

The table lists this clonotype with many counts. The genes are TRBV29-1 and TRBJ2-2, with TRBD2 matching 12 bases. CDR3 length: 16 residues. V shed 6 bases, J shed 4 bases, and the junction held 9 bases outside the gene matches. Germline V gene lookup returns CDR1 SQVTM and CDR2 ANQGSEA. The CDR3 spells CSVHLAGGRSTGELFF. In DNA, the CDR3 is TGCAGCGTCCATCTAGCGGGAGGGCGAAGCACCGGGGAGCTGTTTTTT.

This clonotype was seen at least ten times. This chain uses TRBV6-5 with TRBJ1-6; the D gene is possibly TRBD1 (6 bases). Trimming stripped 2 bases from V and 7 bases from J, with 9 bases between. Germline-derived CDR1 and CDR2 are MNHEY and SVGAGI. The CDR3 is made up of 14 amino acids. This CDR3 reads CASSYGGQNSPLHF. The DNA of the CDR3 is TGTGCCAGCAGTTACGGGGGGCAGAATTCACCCCTCCACTTT.